These 15 T cell receptor beta chains were all obtained from the same sample, sequenced in a study of T cell responses to AZD1222 COVID-19 vaccine. Profiling relied on immunoSEQ multiplex PCR, and the TCRdb table lists in-frame clones only, not all of them. The table lists some 140,000 clones, roughly nine tenths of them singletons. Specimen: peripheral blood, collected 28 days after the second AZD1222 dose. Every receptor here comes from an adult who received the AZD1222 COVID-19 vaccine.

The rearrangement uses TRBV4-1 and TRBJ1-1; D call uncertain. CDR1 and CDR2 (germline): MGHRA, YSYEKL. Trimming cost V 4 bases and J 3 bases, with 15 bases left between them. This CDR3 spans 15 amino acids. CDR3 in DNA: TGCGCCAGCAGCCTGAGTTGGAGTATGGACACTGAAGCTTTCTTT. Its protein product is CASSLSWSMDTEAFF.

The chain employs TRBV5-1 and TRBJ1-1, with 7 bases identical to TRBD1. CDR1 and CDR2 from the germline V gene are SGHRS and YFSETQ. The CDR3 runs to 15 residues. The junction had 8 bases not matched to a gene; V was cut back by 0 bases and J by 6 bases. This chain's CDR3 is CASSLGPTGYAEAFF. CDR3 bases: TGCGCCAGCAGCTTGGGTCCGACAGGGTACGCTGAAGCTTTCTTT.

This clone was seen more than once but under ten times. The V and J genes are TRBV11-2 and TRBJ2-5, with D possibly TRBD2 on 6 matching bases. Trimming shortened V by 7 bases and J by 5 bases, and 17 bases separated the two germline ends. Germline loops: CDR1 SGHAT, CDR2 FQNNGV. The length of the CDR3 is 14 residues. The CDR3 DNA reads TGTGCCAGCACCCCCGGGATGGAGGGGGAGACCCAGTACTTC. This encodes CASTPGMEGETQYF.

The chain links TRBV19 to TRBJ1-1, with 7 bases matching TRBD1. The germline V gene encodes CDR1 LNHDA and CDR2 SQIVND (reference sequence). There are 14 residues in the CDR3. Losses at the gene ends were 6 bases for V and 4 bases for J; bases not matched to a gene: 8. The CDR3 sequence: CASRTRQGGTEAFF. As DNA, the CDR3 is TGTGCCAGTAGAACCAGACAGGGAGGCACTGAAGCTTTCTTT.

The chain couples TRBV6-2 or TRBV6-3 to TRBJ2-7, with TRBD2 matching over 9 bases. V lost 8 bases, J lost 5 bases, and 7 bases stayed unmatched. Germline V gene lookup returns CDR1 MNHEY and CDR2 SVGEGT. The CDR3 spans 13 residues. CDR3 protein: CASRPSGVNEQYF. The CDR3, as DNA: TGTGCCAGCCGCCCTAGCGGGGTTAACGAGCAGTACTTC.

The V call is TRBV18, the J call TRBJ2-4; tentatively, D is TRBD2 (5 bases). Germline V lookup: CDR1 KGHSH, CDR2 LQKENI. V lost 3 bases, J lost 0 bases, and 12 bases lay in between. The CDR3 spans 16 residues. CDR3 amino acids: CASSPVRELAKNIQYF. CDR3 DNA sequence: TGTGCCAGCTCACCGGTAAGGGAGCTAGCCAAAAACATTCAGTACTTC.

V is TRBV2 and J is TRBJ2-3; no clear D gene. CDR3 length: 12 amino acids. With 6 bases removed from V and 6 bases from J, the gap between germline ends came to 10 bases. Germline V gives CDR1 SNHLY, CDR2 FYNNEI. In nucleotides, the CDR3 is TGTGCCAGCAGGACTGAAGGGGATACGCAGTATTTT. Translated, it gives CASRTEGDTQYF. The variable domain in full, with the rest retrieved from reference TRBV2 and TRBJ2-3, is EPEVTQTPSHQVTQMGQEVILRCVPISNHLYFYWYRQILGQKVEFLVSFYNNEISEKSEIFDDQFSVERPDGSNFTLKIRSTKLEDSAMYFCASRTEGDTQYFGPGTRLTVL.

This clone was counted a single time. Within the sample, other DNA sequences also encode this same CDR3. J is TRBJ2-2 and V is TRBV28; 8 bases match TRBD2. The CDR3 is made up of 15 amino acids. Germline-derived CDR1 and CDR2 are MDHEN and SYDVKM. V lost 9 bases to trimming and J lost 6 bases; unmatched junction nucleotides: 12. The CDR3: CASLRPGRGAGELFF. The DNA for the CDR3 is TGTGCCAGTTTACGCCCAGGGCGGGGGGCCGGGGAGCTGTTTTTT.

The J gene is TRBJ2-3, the V gene TRBV4-2, with 9 bases matching TRBD2. The germline V gene encodes CDR1 LGHNA and CDR2 YNFKEQ. This CDR3 has 16 amino acids. Trimming removed 1 base from V and 0 bases from J; junction bases left unmatched: 2. The CDR3 DNA reads as TGTGCCAGCAGCCAAGTTCTAGCGGGGAGCACAGATACGCAGTATTTT. Translated, it gives CASSQVLAGSTDTQYF.

The V call is TRBV6-5, the J call TRBJ2-3; 8 positions agree with TRBD2. CDR3 length: 14 amino acids. With V trimmed by 4 bases and J by 4 bases, 4 bases remained unmatched. In germline, CDR1 is MNHEY, CDR2 SVGAGI. Here the CDR3 reads CASSLGLASDTQYF. The DNA of the CDR3 is TGTGCCAGCAGTTTAGGACTAGCCTCAGATACGCAGTATTTT.

This chain links TRBV3-1 (or the pseudogene TRBV3-2) with TRBJ2-7; D gene uncertain. V lost 0 bases and J 2 bases, leaving 2 bases between the germline ends. The germline V gene has CDR1 LGHDT and CDR2 YNNKEL (reference sequence). The CDR3 sequence is 12 residues long. The DNA for the CDR3 is TGTGCCAGCAGCCAAGATGCCTACGAGCAGTACTTC. Amino acid sequence: CASSQDAYEQYF.

In this sample, this clone turned up a few times. The chain has TRBV7-8 and TRBJ2-7; D not resolved. The CDR3 runs 14 residues. CDR1 is SGHVS, CDR2 FQNEAQ, per germline. V lost 1 base to trimming and J lost 2 bases, with 9 bases between them. CDR3 sequence reads: CASSLGAEAYEQYF. The DNA for the CDR3 is TGTGCCAGCAGCTTAGGGGCAGAGGCCTACGAGCAGTACTTC. Full variable domain (remainder filled in from reference TRBV7-8 and TRBJ2-7): GAGVSQSPRYKVAKRGQDVALRCDPISGHVSLFWYQQALGQGPEFLTYFQNEAQLDKSGLPSDRFFAERPEGSVSTLKIQRTQQEDSAVYLCASSLGAEAYEQYFGPGTRLTVT.

This clone was observed a handful of times. The chain recombines TRBV10-2 with TRBJ2-7; 7 bases match TRBD2. The CDR3 has 12 residues. In germline, CDR1 is WSHSY, CDR2 SAAADI. The ends lost 8 bases at V and 1 base at J; junction bases unmatched: 2. The CDR3 protein is CASGSGSYEQYF. The CDR3 nucleotides are TGCGCCAGCGGTAGCGGGTCCTACGAGCAGTACTTC.

The chain couples TRBV5-1 to TRBJ1-2; 8 bases are a match to TRBD1. The length of the CDR3 is 17 residues. V dropped 4 bases and J dropped 6; count of bases not matched to a gene: 17. Germline V gene data show CDR1 as SGHRS and CDR2 as YFSETQ. The CDR3 spells CASSPRGGQGGSNGYTF. In nucleotides, the CDR3 is TGCGCCAGCAGCCCCCGGGGCGGACAGGGCGGGAGCAATGGCTACACCTTC.

This chain links TRBV18 with TRBJ1-5; D remains ambiguous. CDR1 and CDR2 (germline): KGHSH, LQKENI. The CDR3 sequence is 13 residues long. Trimming took 2 bases from V and 3 from J, leaving 5 bases between them. CDR3 region: CASSPGNNQPQHF. For the CDR3, the DNA is TGTGCCAGCTCACCAGGCAACAATCAGCCCCAGCATTTT.